This T cell receptor beta chain was captured in a study of blood T cell repertoires in COVID-19. As for the study in general: COVID-19 samples collected from the United States, Italy and Spain covered acute and convalescent phases.

The CDR3 runs 16 residues. Unmatched junction bases numbered 11, after V lost 7 bases and J lost 3 bases. CDR1 and CDR2 (germline): SNHLY, FYNNEI. Assay used: immunoSEQ multiplex PCR; TCRdb lists only in-frame clones, some missing. Among around 26,000 clones listed, approximately 90% were seen once. The J gene is TRBJ1-3, the V gene TRBV2, with 8 bases identical to TRBD1. The sequenced sample was peripheral blood. This TCR derives from a human donor with active COVID-19. The donor label of this sample is uncertain. CDR3 in amino acids: CASTPSRGLDGNTIYF. The CDR3 DNA follows: TGTGCCAGCACCCCCTCCAGGGGGCTAGATGGAAACACCATATATTTT.